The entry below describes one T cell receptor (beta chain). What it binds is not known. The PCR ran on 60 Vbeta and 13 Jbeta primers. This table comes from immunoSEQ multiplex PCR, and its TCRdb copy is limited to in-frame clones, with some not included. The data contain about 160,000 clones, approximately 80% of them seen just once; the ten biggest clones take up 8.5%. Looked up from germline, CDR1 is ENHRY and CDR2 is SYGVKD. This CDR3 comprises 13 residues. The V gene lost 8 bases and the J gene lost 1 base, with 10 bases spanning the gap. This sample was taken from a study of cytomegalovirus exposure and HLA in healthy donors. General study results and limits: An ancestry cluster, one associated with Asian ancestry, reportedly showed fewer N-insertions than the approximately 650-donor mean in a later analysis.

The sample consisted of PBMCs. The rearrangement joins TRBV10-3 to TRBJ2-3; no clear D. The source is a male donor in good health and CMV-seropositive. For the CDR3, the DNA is TGTGCCATCGGAGACTGGGGCACAGATACGCAGTATTTT. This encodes CAIGDWGTDTQYF.